The 15 T cell receptor beta chains listed next were all sequenced from one sample in a study of tissue T cells after allogeneic stem cell transplantation. TCRdb's table, derived via immunoSEQ multiplex PCR, lists solely in-frame clones and lacks some. The sample yields tens of thousands of clones, 72% seen once. The sample consisted of spleen. These TCRs come from a female BALB/c mouse in good health. This strain has MHC haplotype H2-d.

Comment on this clone: These gene names are mouse names. The read ends 1 residue before the CDR3 terminus; that terminus is restored from the germline J gene. This rearrangement joins TRBV19 to TRBJ2-2; D uncertain. CDR3 size: 13 residues. V was pared by 0 bases and J by 6 bases, with 6 bases between. Germline V CDR1 and CDR2: FNHDT, SITEND (reference sequence). The DNA read from the CDR3 is TGTGCCAGCAGTATAGAGGCTGCCGGGCAGCTCTAC. Protein: CASSIEAAGQLY. The whole CDR3 protein is CASSIEAAGQLYF.

A remark on this clone: Germline and genes: mouse. The read ends 1 residue early relative to the CDR3; the germline J gene fills the gap. This sequence joins TRBV19 and TRBJ2-2, with D perhaps matching TRBD1 (6 bases). The V gene lost 4 bases and the J gene lost 1 base, with 8 bases spanning the gap. Germline values: CDR1 FNHDT, CDR2 SITEND (reference sequence). This CDR3 spans 14 amino acids. Partial CDR3 DNA: TGTGCCAGCAGTTGGGACATAAACACCGGGCAGCTCTAC. Protein: CASSWDINTGQLY. The whole CDR3 sequence reads CASSWDINTGQLYF.

With regard to this clone: These gene names are mouse names. The read terminates 1 residue before the CDR3 end, so the remaining end is supplied by the germline J gene. This sequence joins TRBV31 and TRBJ1-4; no firm D call. Germline CDR1 GKSSPN, CDR2 SITVG. This CDR3 spans 12 amino acids. V shed 3 bases and J shed 0 bases, with 2 bases lying between them. The CDR3 sequence is CAWRISNERLFF. CDR3 bases read: TGTGCCTGGAGAATTTCCAACGAAAGATTATTT.

A note on this clone: The gene symbols are mouse symbols. Read coverage stops 1 residue before the CDR3 terminus; the germline J gene supplies the remainder. This chain uses TRBV19 with TRBJ1-4; 9 nucleotides line up with TRBD1. In germline, CDR1 is FNHDT, CDR2 SITEND (reference sequence). The CDR3 extends over 16 amino acids. The ends lost 5 bases at V and 1 base at J; junction bases unmatched: 6. The part of the CDR3 DNA that was read is TGTGCCAGCAGGCTACCGGGACAGGGTTCCAACGAAAGATTATTT. Encoded protein: CASRLPGQGSNERLF. The entire CDR3 is CASRLPGQGSNERLFF.

Turning to this clone: The gene names here belong to mouse. Coverage ceases 1 residue before the CDR3 finishes, and the germline J gene fills in the end. This sequence joins TRBV19 and TRBJ1-4; possible D gene TRBD1, 6 bases. In germline, CDR1 is FNHDT, CDR2 SITEND (reference sequence). The V end lost 1 base, the J end lost 3 bases, and 10 bases lay between the germline ends. The CDR3 length is 15 residues. CDR3 DNA (partial): TGTGCCAGCAGTATAAGGCAGGGGCCCAACGAAAGATTATTT. This gives the protein CASSIRQGPNERLF. The entire CDR3 is CASSIRQGPNERLFF.

Turning to this clone: Mouse germline and gene names are used. The read is 1 residue too short to cover the CDR3 end, so that end is filled in from the germline J gene. This chain links TRBV13-2 with TRBJ2-4; D perhaps matches TRBD1 (6 bases). Looked up from germline, CDR1 is NNHNN and CDR2 is SYGAGS (reference sequence). Trimming stripped 2 bases from V and 1 base from J, with 11 bases between. This CDR3 region has 15 residues. The covered CDR3 bases are TGTGCCAGCGGTGACACAGGGAGAGGTCAAAACACCTTGTAC. It codes for CASGDTGRGQNTLY. The full CDR3 reads CASGDTGRGQNTLYF.

This clone was counted between two and nine times. Germline and genes: mouse. Read sequence stops 1 residue before the CDR3 end, and the germline J gene provides the missing end. V gene TRBV1 combines with J gene TRBJ2-7; TRBD1 matches 10 bases. Trimming cost V 2 bases and J 5 bases; bases outside gene matches: 3. CDR3 length: 14 residues. Germline CDR1 and CDR2: NSQYPW and LRSPGD (reference sequence). The CDR3 bases that were read are TGCACCTGCAGTGCATCCGGGACAGGGGATGAACAGTAC. Residues: CTCSASGTGDEQY. The full CDR3 is CTCSASGTGDEQYF.

Turning to this clone: All gene names here are mouse names. Sequencing ends 1 residue short of the CDR3 end; the germline J gene provides the rest. The chain has TRBV5 and TRBJ2-7; 8 bases align to TRBD2. Trimming at V came to 2 bases and at J to 0 bases, leaving 3 bases not matched to a gene. Germline loops: CDR1 LGHNA, CDR2 YNLKQL (reference sequence). CDR3 length: 15 residues. Partial CDR3 DNA: TGTGCCAGCAGCCAATCTGGGGGGAGCTCCTATGAACAGTAC. Residues: CASSQSGGSSYEQY. The whole CDR3 sequence reads CASSQSGGSSYEQYF.

Turning to this clone: Gene names and germline match the mouse. The read terminates 1 residue before the CDR3 end, so the remaining end is supplied by the germline J gene. The chain recombines TRBV19 with TRBJ2-5; no firm D call. The germline gives CDR1 FNHDT, CDR2 SITEND (reference sequence). The CDR3 sequence is 11 residues long. Deletions cut 0 bases from V and 6 bases from J, with 2 bases between. The CDR3 protein is CASSIADTQYF. CDR3 DNA (partial): TGTGCCAGCAGTATAGCCGACACCCAGTAC. The whole variable domain, remainder taken from reference TRBV19 and TRBJ2-5, is GGIITQTPKFLIGQEGQKLTLKCQQNFNHDTMYWYRQDSGKGLRLIYYSITENDLQKGDLSEGYDASREKKSSFSLTVTSAQKNEMAVFLCASSIADTQYFGPGTRLLVL.

Of note for this clone: Gene labels here are mouse ones. With the read ending 1 residue before the CDR3 end, the germline J gene is used to fill in that end. The sample carries other DNA sequences with the same CDR3. The V gene is TRBV13-2, the J gene TRBJ2-3; 8 nucleotides line up with TRBD2. The V gene end was trimmed by 5 bases and the J gene end by 0 bases; junction bases not matched to a gene: 2. Germline CDR1 NNHNN, CDR2 SYGAGS (reference sequence). CDR3 length: 14 residues. The CDR3 is CASGGTGSAETLYF. The sequenced CDR3 bases are TGTGCCAGCGGGGGGACTGGTAGTGCAGAAACGCTGTAT.

With respect to this clone: Mouse gene names and germline throughout. The sequence runs out 1 residue before the end of the CDR3; the remainder is reconstructed from the germline J gene. The chain uses TRBV22 and TRBJ2-2; the DNA was not compared with TRBD1, the D call given in the table. TRBV22 is classified as a pseudogene. CDR3 length: 15 amino acids. The CDR3 spells CASSTGTENTGQLYF. The sequenced part of the CDR3 DNA is TGTGCCAGCAGCACCGGGACAGAAAACACCGGGCAGCTCTAC.

Note on this clone: The gene names given are mouse names. The read ends 1 residue early relative to the CDR3; the germline J gene fills the gap. The chain combines TRBV20 with TRBJ2-4; D gene uncertain. The CDR3 runs 13 residues. V lost 0 bases to trimming and J lost 0 bases, with 4 bases between them. The germline gives CDR1 GFQATS, CDR2 STVNSAI. This CDR3 reads CGARDNSQNTLYF. Incomplete CDR3 DNA: TGTGGTGCTAGGGACAATAGTCAAAACACCTTGTAC.

About this clone: These gene names are mouse names. The read comes to an end 1 residue before the CDR3 does, leaving the germline J gene to fill in the end. The genes are TRBV13-3 and TRBJ1-6; no firm D call. TRBJ1-6 is sorted into the ORF group, with uncertain function. V shed 3 bases and J shed 5 bases, with 9 bases lying between them. Germline assignment: CDR1 NNHDY and CDR2 SYVADS. This CDR3 has 14 amino acids. CDR3 loop: CASSGGRDNSPLYF. Partial CDR3 DNA: TGTGCCAGCAGTGGGGGAAGGGATAATTCGCCCCTCTAC.

Of note for this clone: The gene symbols are mouse symbols. The observed sequence ends 1 residue before the CDR3 terminus, with the missing tail filled in from the germline J gene. The V call is TRBV13-1, the J call TRBJ2-3; 10 bases are a match to TRBD2. J was trimmed by 8 bases and V by 0 bases; bases with no gene match: 6. This CDR3 has 15 amino acids. Germline-derived CDR1 and CDR2 are NSHNY and SYGAGN. The CDR3 sequence is CASSDARWGGATLYF. CDR3 DNA, as far as it was read: TGTGCCAGCAGTGATGCACGCTGGGGGGGCGCAACGCTGTAT.

Points on this clone: Mouse gene names and germline throughout. CDR3 sequence reads: CASSQTGGPDTQYF. Partial CDR3 DNA: TGTGCCAGCAGCCAAACAGGGGGCCCAGACACCCAGTAC. V gene TRBV5 combines with J gene TRBJ2-5; TRBD1 agrees at 9 bases. The read terminates 1 residue before the CDR3 end, so the remaining end is supplied by the germline J gene. CDR1 is LGHNA and CDR2 is YNLKQL in the germline V gene (reference sequence). The CDR3 is 14 amino acids. After removal of 2 bases from V and 5 bases from J, the junction contained 2 bases not matched to a gene.